This T cell receptor beta chain appears in the sequencing data of a study of blood T cell repertoires in COVID-19. Study summary: In each case, the material was cDNA or gDNA derived from T cells, B-cell-depleted T cells, or PBMCs.

V lost 0 bases and J lost 1; bases outside the gene matches: 2. The CDR3 spans 16 residues. Germline-derived CDR1 and CDR2 are SGDLS and YYNGEE. Original analysis: Reference gene primer amplification in the assay estimated nucleated cell counts. Sequenced by immunoSEQ multiplex PCR; TCRdb stores in-frame clones only, minus some. V, J and clone size reflect that table, while D and trimming were determined from the DNA. The table records approximately 69,000 clones, 70% to 85% of them present only once. The rearrangement uses TRBV9 and TRBJ2-5, with TRBD1 matching 11 bases. This sequence originates from a woman aged 55-69 years with acute or convalescent COVID-19. Sample: peripheral blood. CDR3 region: CASSVGTGGPQETQYF. DNA for the CDR3: TGTGCCAGCAGCGTAGGGACAGGGGGCCCCCAAGAGACCCAGTACTTC.